The rows below give T cell receptor beta chains drawn from one sample of a study of Graves' ophthalmopathy and Graves' hyperthyroidism. Via MiXCR, TCRdb re-called the multiplex PCR reads, giving one row per CDR3 protein. This repertoire shows around 1.1 million distinct CDR3 sequences, about 40% found once; its top ten account for 11%. Material: peripheral blood or thyroid tissue (not recorded which). These receptors were collected from an adult man with Graves' hyperthyroidism. CDR3s include the opening cysteine and the closing phenylalanine or tryptophan. Fields, in order: J gene, clone size, D gene, V gene, CDR3 length, CDR3 DNA, CDR3 protein. The D gene is left open where the match is weak. Size is omitted from some rows. Given values are once, few, many or a class for expanded clones.

>TRBJ1-3|.|.|TRBV29-1|14
TGCAGCGGGGGTGCGGCGGACACTGGAAACACCATATATTTT
CSGGAADTGNTIYF
>TRBJ2-5|.|.|TRBV11-2|17
TGTGCCAGCAGCTTAGATTTCGGTCTAGAGATCGGGGAGACCCAGTACTTC
CASSLDFGLEIGETQYF
>TRBJ1-1|.|TRBD1|TRBV11-2|15
TGTGCCAGCAGCGGGGTGACAGGGGATGTCACTGAAGCTTTCTTT
CASSGVTGDVTEAFF
>TRBJ2-2|.|.|TRBV20-1|16
TGCAGTGCCAGCAGCTTAGCAGGATCGGATACCGGGGAGCTGTTTTTT
CSASSLAGSDTGELFF
>TRBJ2-7|.|.|TRBV20-1|11
TGCAGTGCTGGAGATCTGTACGAGCAGTACTTC
CSAGDLYEQYF
>TRBJ1-1|many|.|TRBV7-9|14
TGTGCCAGCAGCGGGAAGGGGGACTTAACTGAAGCTTTCTTT
CASSGKGDLTEAFF
>TRBJ1-4|.|TRBD1|TRBV7-2|16
TGTGCCAGCAGCTTGGAGATGGGACAGTACAATGAAAAACTGTTTTTT
CASSLEMGQYNEKLFF
>TRBJ1-1|.|.|TRBV6-1|14
TGTGCCAGCAGTTGGAAGGCAGGAGTAACTGAAGATTTCTTT
CASSWKAGVTEDFF
>TRBJ1-4|few|.|TRBV19|17
TGTGCCAGTAGTGGCGCAGGGAAGGGGCTGCGGGGTGAAAAACTGTTTTTT
CASSGAGKGLRGEKLFF
>TRBJ2-7|.|.|TRBV11-2|15
TGTGCCAGCAGCGTCGGGACCGGGACACGCTACGAGCAGTACTTC
CASSVGTGTRYEQYF
>TRBJ1-1|.|.|TRBV20-1|13
TGCAGTGCTAGAATGGGAGGGAACACTGAAGCTTTCTTT
CSARMGGNTEAFF
>TRBJ1-3|.|TRBD1|TRBV29-1|11
TGCAGCGTATCAACAGGGGACACCATATATTTT
CSVSTGDTIYF
>TRBJ2-3|.|.|TRBV29-1|12
TGCAGCGTTGACAGGGCCACAGATACGCAGTATTTT
CSVDRATDTQYF
>TRBJ2-5|many|TRBD2|TRBV20-1|14
TGCAGTGCTGGACTAGCGGGGGTGGGAGAGACCCAGTACTTC
CSAGLAGVGETQYF
>TRBJ2-2|once|.|TRBV10-3|17
TGTGCCAGCAGTTACCGATCAGGGGAGACGAACACCGGGGAGCTGTTTTTT
CASSYRSGETNTGELFF
>TRBJ1-2|.|.|TRBV12-3/TRBV12-4|15
TGTGCCAGCAGTTTTGGATTGGCACAAGCGCATGGCTACACCTTC
CASSFGLAQAHGYTF
>TRBJ2-5|many|.|TRBV20-1|15
TGCAGTGCTCACCCGGGGGAGTTATTCCAAGAGACCCAGTACTTC
CSAHPGELFQETQYF
>TRBJ2-5|.|TRBD2|TRBV29-1|14
TGCAGCGTTGTAATGGGGGGGACCCAGGAGACCCAGTACTTC
CSVVMGGTQETQYF
>TRBJ1-5|many|TRBD1|TRBV2|14
TGTGCCAGCAGTGAGGAGGGGGCATGGCAGCCCCAGCATTTT
CASSEEGAWQPQHF
>TRBJ1-3|.|.|TRBV15|17
TGTGCCACCAGCAGAGATCTGTGGGACCTCTCTGGAAACACCATATATTTT
CATSRDLWDLSGNTIYF
>TRBJ1-2|few|.|TRBV29-1|11
TGCAGCGTTGGGCCGAACTATGGCTACACCTTC
CSVGPNYGYTF
>TRBJ2-7|many|.|TRBV14|14
TGTGCCAGCAGCCATGAACTATCTACCTACGAGCAGTACTTC
CASSHELSTYEQYF
>TRBJ2-4|.|TRBD1|TRBV29-1|15
TGCAGCGGGAGGGGTTCTACAGGGGGCCGGGACATTCAGTACTTC
CSGRGSTGGRDIQYF
>TRBJ2-6|.|TRBD2|TRBV19|18
TGTGCCAGTAGTATAGTAGGGCTAGCGGGGACTGGGGCCAACGTCCTGACTTTC
CASSIVGLAGTGANVLTF
>TRBJ1-5|.|.|TRBV7-2|19
TGTGCCAGCAGCTTAAAGGGCCCAGCTAGCGGGGGTGTCCCCGAGACCCAGCATTTT
CASSLKGPASGGVPETQHF
>TRBJ2-2|.|.|TRBV5-6|15
TGTGCCAGCAGCAAGACAGTTCCGTTGACCGGGGAGCTGTTTTTT
CASSKTVPLTGELFF
>TRBJ1-4|.|.|TRBV28|16
TGTGCCAGCAGTCCCCGGGGGAGGGTACTTAATGAAAAACTGTTTTTT
CASSPRGRVLNEKLFF
>TRBJ1-1|many|.|TRBV19|13
TGTGCCAGTAGTATTTACAGGGATACTGAAGCTTTCTTT
CASSIYRDTEAFF
>TRBJ2-7|.|.|TRBV10-3|14
TGTGCCAGCAGTGTATTGACGGGGAACTACGAGCAGTACTTC
CASSVLTGNYEQYF
>TRBJ2-7|.|.|TRBV10-2|13
TGCGCCAGCAGTGCCGGACACGGAGGCGAGCAGTACTTC
CASSAGHGGEQYF
>TRBJ1-4|.|TRBD1|TRBV10-2|15
TGCGCCAGCAGTGAATCCGACAGGGGAGTATCGGAACTGTTTTTT
CASSESDRGVSELFF
>TRBJ2-5|.|.|TRBV29-1|13
TGCAGCGTGGGGACTCAAGTCCAAGAGACCCAGTACTTC
CSVGTQVQETQYF
>TRBJ2-2|.|TRBD2|TRBV2|15
TGTGCCAGCAACCTGGGACTAGCGGGCACCGGGGAGCTGTTTTTT
CASNLGLAGTGELFF
>TRBJ2-7|few|TRBD1|TRBV6-5|15
TGTGCCAGCAGTTACGTACAGGGGGCCCCCTACGAGCAGTACTTC
CASSYVQGAPYEQYF
>TRBJ1-5|few|.|TRBV6-5|15
TGTGCCAGCAGTAGAGCGGGGTTCAGCAATCAGCCCCAGCATTTT
CASSRAGFSNQPQHF
>TRBJ2-2|once|TRBD1|TRBV12-3/TRBV12-4|16
TGTGCCAGCAGTCGACAGGGGGTGGGGTACACCGGGGAGCTGTTTTTT
CASSRQGVGYTGELFF
>TRBJ1-6|.|TRBD1|TRBV9|18
TGTGCCAGCAGCCGAACCGGGACAGGGGGTTCCGTTAATTCACCCCTCCACTTT
CASSRTGTGGSVNSPLHF